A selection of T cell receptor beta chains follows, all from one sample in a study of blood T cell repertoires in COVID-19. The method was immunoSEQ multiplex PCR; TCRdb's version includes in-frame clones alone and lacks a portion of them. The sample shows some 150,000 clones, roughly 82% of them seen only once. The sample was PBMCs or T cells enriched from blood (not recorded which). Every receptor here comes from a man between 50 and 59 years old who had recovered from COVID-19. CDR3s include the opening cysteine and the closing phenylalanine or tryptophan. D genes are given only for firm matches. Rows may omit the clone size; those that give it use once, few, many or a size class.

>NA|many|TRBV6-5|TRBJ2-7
CASSYHTSSYEQYF
TGTGCCAGCAGTTACCACACAAGCTCCTACGAGCAGTACTTC
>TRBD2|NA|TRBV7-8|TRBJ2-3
CASSGEGLAGSTDTQYF
TGTGCCAGCAGCGGAGAGGGTCTAGCGGGGAGTACAGATACGCAGTATTTT
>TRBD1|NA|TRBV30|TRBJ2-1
CAWNRGRNEQFF
TGTGCCTGGAACAGGGGGAGAAATGAGCAGTTCTTC
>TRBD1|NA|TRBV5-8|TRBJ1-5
CASSLWDRGRQPQHF
TGTGCCAGCAGCTTGTGGGACAGGGGGCGGCAGCCCCAGCATTTT
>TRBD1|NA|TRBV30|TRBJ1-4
CAWNRGEKLFF
TGTGCCTGGAACAGGGGAGAAAAACTGTTTTTT
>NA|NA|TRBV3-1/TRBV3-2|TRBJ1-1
CASSPIGDAGPGTEAFF
TGTGCCAGCAGCCCGATAGGTGATGCGGGCCCGGGGACTGAAGCTTTCTTT
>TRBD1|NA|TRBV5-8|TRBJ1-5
CASSSGQVSNQPQHF
TGTGCCAGCAGCTCCGGACAGGTTAGCAATCAGCCCCAGCATTTT
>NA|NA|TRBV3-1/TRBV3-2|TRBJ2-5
CASSQVGGETQYF
TGTGCCAGCAGCCAAGTGGGGGGAGAGACCCAGTACTTC
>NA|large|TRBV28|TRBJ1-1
CASNRDYTEAFF
TGTGCCAGCAACAGGGATTACACTGAAGCTTTCTTT
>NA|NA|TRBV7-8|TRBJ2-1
CASSLALGGGPLEQFF
TGTGCCAGCAGCTTAGCGCTAGGGGGGGGGCCGCTTGAGCAGTTCTTC
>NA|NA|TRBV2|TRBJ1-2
CASPGHPRHYGYTF
TGTGCCAGCCCGGGACATCCGAGGCACTATGGCTACACCTTC
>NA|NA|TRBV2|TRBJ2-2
CASSEGGVATGELFF
TGTGCCAGCAGTGAAGGGGGGGTTGCAACCGGGGAGCTGTTTTTT
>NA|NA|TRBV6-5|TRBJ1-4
CASQGSGDEKLFF
TGTGCCAGCCAGGGTTCGGGGGATGAAAAACTGTTTTTT
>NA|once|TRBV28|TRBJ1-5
CASSLGGSNQPQHF
TGTGCCAGCAGTTTAGGGGGGAGCAATCAGCCCCAGCATTTT
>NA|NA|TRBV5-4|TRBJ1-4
CASSAQGGTEKLFF
TGTGCCAGCAGCGCACAGGGTGGGACTGAAAAACTGTTTTTT
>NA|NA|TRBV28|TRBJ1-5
CASSLRVAMPQHF
TGTGCCAGCAGTTTGAGGGTCGCAATGCCCCAGCATTTT
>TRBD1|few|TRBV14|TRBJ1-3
CASSGLEGTVRNTIYF
TGTGCCAGCAGCGGCTTGGAAGGGACAGTGAGAAACACCATATATTTT
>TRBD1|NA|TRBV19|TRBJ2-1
CASSIPGGGLNEQFF
TGTGCCAGTAGCATTCCAGGGGGCGGGTTAAATGAGCAGTTCTTC
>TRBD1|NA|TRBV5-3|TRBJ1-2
CARSSVDRGVDGYTF
TGTGCCAGAAGCTCCGTAGACAGGGGAGTCGATGGCTACACCTTC
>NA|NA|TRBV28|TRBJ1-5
CASSYPVRVRNQPQHF
TGTGCCAGCAGTTACCCGGTGAGGGTTCGCAATCAGCCCCAGCATTTT
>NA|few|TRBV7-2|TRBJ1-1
CASSPGRLRAEAFF
TGTGCCAGCAGCCCCGGGAGGTTGAGGGCTGAAGCTTTCTTT
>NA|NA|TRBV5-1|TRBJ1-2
CASSLAGGDNYGYTF
TGCGCCAGCTCCCTGGCCGGCGGAGACAACTATGGCTACACCTTC
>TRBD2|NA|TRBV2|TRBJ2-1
CASMIVAGGPNEQFF
TGTGCCAGCATGATAGTAGCGGGGGGGCCCAATGAGCAGTTCTTC
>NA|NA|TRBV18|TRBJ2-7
CASSPNGAGQAYEQYF
TGTGCCAGCTCACCTAATGGAGCGGGACAGGCCTACGAGCAGTACTTC
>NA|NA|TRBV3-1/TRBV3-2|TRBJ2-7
CASSLSQDRGYEQYF
TGTGCCAGCAGCCTCAGTCAGGACAGAGGCTACGAGCAGTACTTC
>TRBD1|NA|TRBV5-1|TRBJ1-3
CASSSRSTGAGNTIYF
TGCGCCAGCAGCTCAAGGTCTACAGGGGCTGGAAACACCATATATTTT
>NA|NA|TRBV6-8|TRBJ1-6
CASRVDGSNSPLHF
TGTGCCAGCAGGGTAGACGGGTCCAATTCACCCCTCCACTTT
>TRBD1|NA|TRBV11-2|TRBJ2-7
CASSLDRGSAYEQYF
TGTGCCAGCAGCCTCGACAGGGGAAGTGCCTACGAGCAGTACTTC
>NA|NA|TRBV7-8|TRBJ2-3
CASSVASGTDTQYF
TGTGCCAGCTCTGTGGCTAGCGGCACAGATACGCAGTATTTT
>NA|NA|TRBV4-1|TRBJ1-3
CASSPLGQGSGNTIYF
TGCGCCAGCAGCCCCCTGGGGCAGGGCTCTGGAAACACCATATATTTT
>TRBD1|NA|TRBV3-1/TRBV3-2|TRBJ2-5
CASSLPGTGEETQYF
TGTGCCAGCAGCCTTCCCGGGACAGGAGAAGAGACCCAGTACTTC
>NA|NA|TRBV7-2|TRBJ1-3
CASSLTFGNTIYF
TGTGCCAGCAGCTTAACATTTGGAAACACCATATATTTT
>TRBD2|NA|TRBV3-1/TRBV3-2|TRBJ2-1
CASSVTSGVFDEQFF
TGTGCCAGCAGCGTAACTAGCGGGGTATTCGATGAGCAGTTCTTC
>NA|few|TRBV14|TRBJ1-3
CASSPLGPGNTIYF
TGTGCCAGCAGCCCTTTGGGGCCTGGAAACACCATATATTTT
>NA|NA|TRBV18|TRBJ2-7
CASSPERHEQYF
TGTGCCAGCTCCCCGGAGCGGCACGAGCAGTACTTC
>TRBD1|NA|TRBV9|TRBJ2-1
CASSVGGQGAYNEQFF
TGTGCCAGCAGCGTAGGTGGCCAGGGGGCCTACAATGAGCAGTTCTTC
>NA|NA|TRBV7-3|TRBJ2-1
CASSPWSSYNEQFF
TGTGCCAGCAGCCCCTGGAGCTCCTACAATGAGCAGTTCTTC
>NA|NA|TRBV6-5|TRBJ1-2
CASSSAGGYTF
TGTGCCAGCAGTTCCGCGGGTGGCTACACCTTC
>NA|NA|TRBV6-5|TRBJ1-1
CATRTGRNTEAFF
TGTGCCACCAGAACAGGCAGAAACACTGAAGCTTTCTTT
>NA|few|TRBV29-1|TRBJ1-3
CSVEQDSGNTIYF
TGCAGCGTTGAGCAGGACTCTGGAAACACCATATATTTT
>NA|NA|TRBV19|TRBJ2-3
CASREPGGASTDTQYF
TGTGCCAGTAGAGAGCCTGGGGGGGCCAGCACAGATACGCAGTATTTT
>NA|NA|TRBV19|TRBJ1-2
CATHRRQSGVYGYTF
TGTGCCACACACCGCCGACAGTCGGGGGTCTATGGCTACACCTTC
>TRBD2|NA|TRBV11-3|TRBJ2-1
CASSGLAGGSYNEQFF
TGTGCCAGCAGCGGACTAGCGGGGGGTTCCTACAATGAGCAGTTCTTC
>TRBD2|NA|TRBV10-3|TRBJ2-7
CAISESGGGVSEQYF
TGTGCCATCAGTGAGTCAGGCGGGGGGGTGTCCGAGCAGTACTTC
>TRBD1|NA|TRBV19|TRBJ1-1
CASTMDRANTEAFF
TGTGCCAGTACTATGGACAGGGCGAACACTGAAGCTTTCTTT
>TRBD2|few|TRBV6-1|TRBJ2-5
CASSELWAGGSETQYF
TGTGCCAGCAGTGAACTCTGGGCGGGGGGTTCGGAGACCCAGTACTTC
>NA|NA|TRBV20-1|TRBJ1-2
CSASWVTQYGYTF
TGCAGTGCTAGTTGGGTGACACAGTATGGCTACACCTTC
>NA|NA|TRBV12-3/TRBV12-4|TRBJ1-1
CASSLTQGSEAFF
TGTGCCAGCAGTCTTACCCAGGGATCTGAAGCTTTCTTT